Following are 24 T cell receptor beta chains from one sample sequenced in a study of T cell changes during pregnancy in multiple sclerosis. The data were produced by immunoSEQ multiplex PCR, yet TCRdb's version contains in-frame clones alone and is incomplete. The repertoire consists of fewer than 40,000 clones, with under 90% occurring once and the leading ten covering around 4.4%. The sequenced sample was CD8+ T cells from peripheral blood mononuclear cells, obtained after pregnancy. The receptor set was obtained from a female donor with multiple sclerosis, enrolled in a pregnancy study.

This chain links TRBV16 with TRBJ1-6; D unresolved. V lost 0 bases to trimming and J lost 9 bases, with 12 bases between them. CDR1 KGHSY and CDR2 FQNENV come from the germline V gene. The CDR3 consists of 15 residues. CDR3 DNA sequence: TGTGCCAGCAGCCAATCGGGCCTGGGTGGTTCACCCCTCCACTTT. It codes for CASSQSGLGGSPLHF.

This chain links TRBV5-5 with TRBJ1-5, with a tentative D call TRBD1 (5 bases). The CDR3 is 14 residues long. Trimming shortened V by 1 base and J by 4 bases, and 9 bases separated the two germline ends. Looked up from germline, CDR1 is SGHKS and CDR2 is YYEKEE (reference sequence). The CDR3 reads CASSLRGGNQPQHF. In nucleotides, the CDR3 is TGTGCCAGCAGCTTGAGGGGTGGAAATCAGCCCCAGCATTTT.

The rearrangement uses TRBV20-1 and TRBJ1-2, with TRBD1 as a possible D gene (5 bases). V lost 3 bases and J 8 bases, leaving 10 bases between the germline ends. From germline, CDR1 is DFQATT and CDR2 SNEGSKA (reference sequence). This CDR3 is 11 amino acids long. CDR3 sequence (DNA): TGCAGTGCTAGTTGGGGGGAGGGCTACACCTTC. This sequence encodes CSASWGEGYTF.

CDR3 sequence reads: CASRGGTEAFF. The CDR3 DNA reads TGTGCCAGCAGAGGAGGGACTGAAGCTTTCTTT. The gene calls are TRBV7-3 and TRBJ1-1, with D uncertain. Germline V gene sequence: CDR1 SGHTA, CDR2 FQGTGA. The CDR3 length is 11 residues. V was shortened by 6 bases and J by 5 bases, with 7 bases between the two germline ends. Full variable domain (remainder filled in from reference TRBV7-3 and TRBJ1-1): GAGVSQTPSNKVTEKGKYVELRCDPISGHTALYWYRQSLGQGPEFLIYFQGTGAADDSGLPNDRFFAVRPEGSVSTLKIQRTERGDSAVYLCASRGGTEAFFGQGTRLTVV.

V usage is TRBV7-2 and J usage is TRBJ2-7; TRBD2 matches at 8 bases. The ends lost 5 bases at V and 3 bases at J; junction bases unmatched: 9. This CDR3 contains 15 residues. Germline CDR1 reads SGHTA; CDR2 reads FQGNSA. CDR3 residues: CASSPGAGGIYEQYF. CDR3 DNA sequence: TGTGCCAGCAGCCCCGGGGCGGGGGGAATCTACGAGCAGTACTTC.

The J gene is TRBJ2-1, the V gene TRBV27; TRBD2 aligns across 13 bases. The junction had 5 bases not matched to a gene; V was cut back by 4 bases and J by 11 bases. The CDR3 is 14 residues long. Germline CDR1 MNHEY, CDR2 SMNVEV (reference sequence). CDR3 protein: CASSSGTSGAQQFF. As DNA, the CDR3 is TGTGCCAGCAGTTCGGGGACTAGCGGGGCTCAGCAGTTCTTC.

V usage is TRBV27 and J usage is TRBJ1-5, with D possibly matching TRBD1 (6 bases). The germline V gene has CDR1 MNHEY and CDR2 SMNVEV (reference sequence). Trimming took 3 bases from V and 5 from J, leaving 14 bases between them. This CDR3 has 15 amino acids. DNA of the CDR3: TGTGCCAGCAGTTTCTACCGGGACACCGATCAGCCCCAGCATTTT. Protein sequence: CASSFYRDTDQPQHF.

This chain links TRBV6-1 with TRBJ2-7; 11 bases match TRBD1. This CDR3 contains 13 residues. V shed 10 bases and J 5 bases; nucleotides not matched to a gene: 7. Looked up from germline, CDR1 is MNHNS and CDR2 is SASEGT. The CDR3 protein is CATGQGAEDEQYF. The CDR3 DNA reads TGTGCCACCGGACAGGGGGCCGAGGACGAGCAGTACTTC.

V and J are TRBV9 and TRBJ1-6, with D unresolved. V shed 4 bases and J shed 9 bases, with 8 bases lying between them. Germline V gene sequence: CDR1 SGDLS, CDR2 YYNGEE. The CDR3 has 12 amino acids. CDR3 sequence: CASSLGPSPLHF. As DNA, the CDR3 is TGTGCCAGCAGCCTAGGGCCTTCACCCCTCCACTTT.

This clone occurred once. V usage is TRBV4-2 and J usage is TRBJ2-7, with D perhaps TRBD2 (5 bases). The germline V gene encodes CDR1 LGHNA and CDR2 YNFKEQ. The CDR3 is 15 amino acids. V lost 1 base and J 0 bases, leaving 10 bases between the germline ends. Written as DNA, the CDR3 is TGTGCCAGCAGCCAAGGTCTGGGGAGCTCCTACGAGCAGTACTTC. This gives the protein CASSQGLGSSYEQYF.

Here the CDR3 reads CASSQELAGGSADTQYF. CDR3 sequence (DNA): TGTGCCAGCAGCCAAGAACTAGCGGGGGGGTCTGCAGATACGCAGTATTTT. The gene calls are TRBV4-2 and TRBJ2-3, with 13 bases aligning to TRBD2. Germline CDR1 reads LGHNA; CDR2 reads YNFKEQ. The CDR3 has 17 amino acids. V was clipped by 0 bases and J by 4 bases; unmatched bases: 4.

CDR3 loop: CAWRPRTNYGYTF. CDR3 sequence (DNA): TGTGCCTGGAGGCCGAGAACTAACTATGGCTACACCTTC. This chain joins TRBV30 and TRBJ1-2, with no clear D. The germline V gene encodes CDR1 GTSNPN and CDR2 SVGIG (reference sequence). Trimming cost V 3 bases and J 0 bases, with 8 bases left between them. This CDR3 region has 13 residues.

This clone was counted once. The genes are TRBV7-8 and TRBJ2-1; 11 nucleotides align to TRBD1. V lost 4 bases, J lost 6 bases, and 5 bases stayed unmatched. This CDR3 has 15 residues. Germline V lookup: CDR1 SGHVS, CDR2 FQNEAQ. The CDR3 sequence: CASSSGQGVGNEQFF. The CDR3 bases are TGTGCCAGCAGCTCGGGACAGGGGGTGGGCAATGAGCAGTTCTTC.

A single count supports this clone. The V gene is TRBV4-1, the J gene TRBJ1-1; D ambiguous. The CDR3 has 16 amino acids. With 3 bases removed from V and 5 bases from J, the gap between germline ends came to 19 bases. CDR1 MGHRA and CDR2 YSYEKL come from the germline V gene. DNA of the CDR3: TGCGCCAGCAGCCACCCCGAGGAGGGAAGAAGTACTGAAGCTTTCTTT. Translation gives CASSHPEEGRSTEAFF.

The CDR3 sequence: CASSVDGDGTEAFF. The DNA for the CDR3 is TGTGCCAGCAGCGTAGACGGGGATGGAACTGAAGCTTTCTTT. The chain has TRBV9 and TRBJ1-1; D gene unclear. This CDR3 has 14 amino acids. V was cut by 0 bases and J by 5 bases, with 11 bases left in between. Germline CDR1 reads SGDLS; CDR2 reads YYNGEE.

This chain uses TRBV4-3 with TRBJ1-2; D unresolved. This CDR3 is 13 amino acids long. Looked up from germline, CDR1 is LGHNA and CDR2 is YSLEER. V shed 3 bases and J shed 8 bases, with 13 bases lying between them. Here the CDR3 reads CASSHGMEYGYTF. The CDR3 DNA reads TGCGCCAGCAGCCACGGGATGGAGTACGGCTACACCTTC.

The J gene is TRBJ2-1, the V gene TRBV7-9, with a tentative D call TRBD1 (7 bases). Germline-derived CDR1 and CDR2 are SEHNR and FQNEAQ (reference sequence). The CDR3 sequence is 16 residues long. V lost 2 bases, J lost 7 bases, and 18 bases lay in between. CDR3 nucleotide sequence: TGTGCCAGCAGCTTACAGGGGGGCGGTTTCACAAATGAGCAGTTCTTC. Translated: CASSLQGGGFTNEQFF.

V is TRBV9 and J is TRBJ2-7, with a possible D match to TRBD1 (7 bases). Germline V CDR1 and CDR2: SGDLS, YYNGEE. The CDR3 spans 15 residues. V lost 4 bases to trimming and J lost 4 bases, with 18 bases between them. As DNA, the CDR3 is TGTGCCAGCAGCCGGTCGGCGGGACAGATGTACGAGCAGTACTTC. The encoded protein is CASSRSAGQMYEQYF.

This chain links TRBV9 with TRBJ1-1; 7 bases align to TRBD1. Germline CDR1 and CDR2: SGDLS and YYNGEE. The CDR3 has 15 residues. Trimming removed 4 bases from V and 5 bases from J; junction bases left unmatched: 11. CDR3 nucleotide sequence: TGTGCCAGCAGCCCCTCTGACAGGGTTGGGACTGAAGCTTTCTTT. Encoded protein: CASSPSDRVGTEAFF.

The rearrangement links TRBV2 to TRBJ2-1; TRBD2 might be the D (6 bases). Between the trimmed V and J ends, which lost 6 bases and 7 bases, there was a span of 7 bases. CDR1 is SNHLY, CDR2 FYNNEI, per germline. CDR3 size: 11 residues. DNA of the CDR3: TGTGCCAGCAGGGGACTGAATGAGCAGTTCTTC. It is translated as CASRGLNEQFF.

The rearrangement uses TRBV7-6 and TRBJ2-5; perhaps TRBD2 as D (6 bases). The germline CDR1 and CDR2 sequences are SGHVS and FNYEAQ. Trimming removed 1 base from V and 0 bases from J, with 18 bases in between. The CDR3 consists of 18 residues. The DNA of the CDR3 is TGTGCCAGCAGCTTAGAGGGAGGCCTAGCGTCGTACCAAGAGACCCAGTACTTC. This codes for CASSLEGGLASYQETQYF.

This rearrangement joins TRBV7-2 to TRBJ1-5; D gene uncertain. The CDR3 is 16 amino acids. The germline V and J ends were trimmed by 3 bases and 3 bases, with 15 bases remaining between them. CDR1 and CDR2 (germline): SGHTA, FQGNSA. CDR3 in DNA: TGTGCCAGCAGCTTTACGGCAGCCGGGTACAATCAGCCCCAGCATTTT. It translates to CASSFTAAGYNQPQHF. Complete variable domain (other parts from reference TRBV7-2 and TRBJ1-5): GAGVSQSPSNKVTEKGKDVELRCDPISGHTALYWYRQSLGQGLEFLIYFQGNSAPDKSGLPSDRFSAERTGGSVSTLTIQRTQQEDSAVYLCASSFTAAGYNQPQHFGDGTRLSIL.

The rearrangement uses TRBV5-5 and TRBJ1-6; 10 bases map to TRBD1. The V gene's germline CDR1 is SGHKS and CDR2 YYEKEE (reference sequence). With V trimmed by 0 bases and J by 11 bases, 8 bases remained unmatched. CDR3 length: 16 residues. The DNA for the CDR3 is TGTGCCAGCAGCTTGGCTTGGACCGGGACAGGGGCACCCCTCCACTTT. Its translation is CASSLAWTGTGAPLHF.

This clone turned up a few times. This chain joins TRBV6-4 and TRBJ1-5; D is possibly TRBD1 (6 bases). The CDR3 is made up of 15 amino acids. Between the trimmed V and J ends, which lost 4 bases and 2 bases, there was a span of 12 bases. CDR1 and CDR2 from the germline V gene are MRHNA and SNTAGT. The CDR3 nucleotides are TGTGCCAGCAGTGCCCAAGCAGGGGGCAATCAGCCCCAGCATTTT. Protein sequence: CASSAQAGGNQPQHF.